The 28 T cell receptor beta chains reported below all come from one sample, sequenced in a study of cytomegalovirus exposure and HLA in healthy donors (dated 2017 in TCRdb). Preparation of the library involved the immunoSEQ multiplex PCR assay. For the multiplex PCR, a mixture combining 60 forward primers for TCR Vbeta segments and 13 reverse primers for TCR Jbeta segments was used. The source is immuneACCESS, and TCRdb retained only in-frame sequences with V and J called. Part of the clones is not carried over; for the studies checked, unresolved V genes explain less than half of this, and the remainder is unexplained. A total of some 190,000 clones appear in this sample, about 80% of them only once. The leading ten clones occupy about 1.9% of the sample. The sequencing sample was made of PBMCs. The receptor set was obtained from a woman aged 25-40 years in good health and CMV-seronegative.

The V call is TRBV7-9, the J call TRBJ2-1, with TRBD2 matching 9 bases. The CDR3 consists of 15 residues. V dropped 6 bases and J dropped 4; count of bases not matched to a gene: 7. The V gene's germline CDR1 is SEHNR and CDR2 FQNEAQ (reference sequence). The CDR3: CASRDAGGPYNEQFF. The CDR3 DNA is TGTGCCAGCAGAGACGCGGGGGGGCCTTACAATGAGCAGTTCTTC.

The gene calls are TRBV5-1 and TRBJ2-1; D perhaps matches TRBD2 (6 bases). The CDR3 has 12 residues. Trimming shortened V by 1 base and J by 9 bases, and 8 bases separated the two germline ends. The V gene's germline CDR1 is SGHRS and CDR2 YFSETQ. CDR3 DNA sequence: TGCGCCAGCAGCTTGAGCGGGCTTGAGCAGTTCTTC. Its protein product is CASSLSGLEQFF.

V usage is TRBV2 and J usage is TRBJ1-5, with unresolved D. With 9 bases removed from V and 0 bases from J, the gap between germline ends came to 6 bases. The CDR3 totals 12 residues. Germline CDR1 SNHLY, CDR2 FYNNEI. CDR3 amino acids: CASHYSNQPQHF. The CDR3, as DNA: TGTGCCAGTCACTATAGCAATCAGCCCCAGCATTTT. Together with reference TRBV2 and TRBJ1-5, the CDR3 gives the full variable domain: EPEVTQTPSHQVTQMGQEVILRCVPISNHLYFYWYRQILGQKVEFLVSFYNNEISEKSEIFDDQFSVERPDGSNFTLKIRSTKLEDSAMYFCASHYSNQPQHFGDGTRLSIL.

The gene calls are TRBV2 and TRBJ2-1; 14 nucleotides line up with TRBD2. The germline V gene has CDR1 SNHLY and CDR2 FYNNEI. The CDR3 runs to 15 residues. V was clipped by 7 bases and J by 5 bases; unmatched bases: 4. The CDR3 coding sequence is TGTGCCAGCAACAGACTAGCGGGGGGGAACAATGAGCAGTTCTTC. Amino acid sequence: CASNRLAGGNNEQFF.

The chain employs TRBV6-4 and TRBJ2-2; unclear D gene. CDR3 length: 14 amino acids. CDR1 and CDR2 (germline): MRHNA, SNTAGT. The germline V and J ends were trimmed by 3 bases and 2 bases, with 7 bases remaining between them. DNA for the CDR3: TGTGCCAGCAGTGAGGCACCAAACACCGGGGAGCTGTTTTTT. This gives the protein CASSEAPNTGELFF.

This clone has only a few counts. The V call is TRBV19, the J call TRBJ2-3, with 7 bases matching TRBD1. Germline CDR1 LNHDA, CDR2 SQIVND (reference sequence). With V trimmed by 8 bases and J by 7 bases, 12 bases remained unmatched. The CDR3 has 14 residues. The CDR3 is CASWDSTLGNTQYF. CDR3 coding DNA: TGTGCCAGTTGGGACAGCACGCTAGGAAATACGCAGTATTTT.

V is TRBV9 and J is TRBJ2-5; TRBD1 agrees at 8 bases. Germline trimming cut 9 bases from V and 4 bases from J; bases unmatched to any gene: 8. Germline V gene sequence: CDR1 SGDLS, CDR2 YYNGEE. The CDR3 is 13 amino acids. CDR3 DNA: TGTGCCATACGTCAGGGGGCGGCAGAGACCCAGTACTTC. It yields the protein CAIRQGAAETQYF.

The chain couples TRBV6-5 to TRBJ1-5; no firm D call. V was shortened by 4 bases and J by 7 bases, with 11 bases between the two germline ends. CDR1 is MNHEY and CDR2 is SVGAGI in the germline V gene. This CDR3 is 13 amino acids long. CDR3 sequence reads: CASSSLAGQPQHF. The CDR3 bases are TGTGCCAGCAGTTCCCTAGCAGGACAGCCCCAGCATTTT.

This clone is a singleton in its sample. The V and J genes are TRBV30 and TRBJ2-5; D call uncertain. Germline assignment: CDR1 GTSNPN and CDR2 SVGIG (reference sequence). Trimming pared 4 bases from V and 5 bases from J, leaving 20 bases between. This CDR3 has 15 residues. The DNA for the CDR3 is TGTGCCTGGATCCCACGCGGCCCTGATTGGGAGACCCAGTACTTC. Protein product: CAWIPRGPDWETQYF.

The V and J genes are TRBV7-2 and TRBJ2-2; TRBD2 aligns across 11 bases. The V and J ends lost 4 bases and 4 bases, in that order; junction bases with no gene match: 5. CDR1 and CDR2 (germline): SGHTA, FQGNSA. The CDR3 contains 16 residues. The CDR3 loop is CASSYSGGAGTGELFF. CDR3 DNA sequence: TGTGCCAGCAGCTATAGCGGGGGGGCCGGCACCGGGGAGCTGTTTTTT.

The genes are TRBV9 and TRBJ2-3, with a possible D match to TRBD2 (5 bases). Germline-derived CDR1 and CDR2 are SGDLS and YYNGEE. The germline V and J ends were trimmed by 4 bases and 6 bases, with 12 bases remaining between them. CDR3 length: 13 residues. Written as DNA, the CDR3 is TGTGCCAGCAGCCGCGGGTCCAAGGATACGCAGTATTTT. Its protein is CASSRGSKDTQYF.

The V and J genes are TRBV7-6 and TRBJ1-1, with 10 bases aligning to TRBD1. Germline V gene data show CDR1 as SGHVS and CDR2 as FNYEAQ. V lost 3 bases to trimming and J lost 1 base; unmatched junction nucleotides: 5. This CDR3 spans 16 amino acids. In DNA, the CDR3 is TGTGCCAGCAGCTTGAGGACAGGGGGTGGGAACACTGAAGCTTTCTTT. Translated, it gives CASSLRTGGGNTEAFF.

The chain is built from TRBV5-1 and TRBJ2-3; 11 bases are a match to TRBD2. Germline lookup yields CDR1 SGHRS and CDR2 YFSETQ. CDR3 length equals 16 residues. The ends lost 0 bases at V and 2 bases at J; junction bases unmatched: 2. The CDR3 DNA sequence: TGCGCCAGCAGCTTGGGGACTAGCGGGCTCACAGATACGCAGTATTTT. Its translation: CASSLGTSGLTDTQYF.

V usage is TRBV10-3 and J usage is TRBJ1-5, with a possible D match to TRBD1 (5 bases). Trimming left V 4 bases short and J 1 base short, with 8 bases between. Looked up from germline, CDR1 is ENHRY and CDR2 is SYGVKD. This CDR3 spans 14 amino acids. The CDR3 region has the DNA TGTGCCATCAGTGGACAGTTAAGCAATCAGCCCCAGCATTTT. Translation gives CAISGQLSNQPQHF.

CDR3 residues: CASSLGGFSEQYF. In DNA form, the CDR3 reads TGTGCCAGCAGCTTAGGAGGCTTTAGTGAGCAGTACTTC. The J gene is TRBJ2-7, the V gene TRBV7-2; D call uncertain. The CDR3 is 13 residues long. Germline-derived CDR1 and CDR2 are SGHTA and FQGNSA. The V end was cut by 1 base, the J end by 7 bases, with 11 bases between.

The genes are TRBV5-8 and TRBJ2-1; 15 nucleotides agree with TRBD2. Germline V gene sequence: CDR1 SGHTS, CDR2 YDEGEE. Losses at the gene ends were 4 bases for V and 3 bases for J; bases not matched to a gene: 2. The CDR3 extends over 16 amino acids. The CDR3 coding sequence is TGTGCCAGCAGCGGGGGACTAGCGGGGGGCTACAATGAGCAGTTCTTC. This translates into CASSGGLAGGYNEQFF.

The gene calls are TRBV7-8 and TRBJ1-1; D is unresolved. The CDR3 is made up of 14 amino acids. From germline, CDR1 is SGHVS and CDR2 FQNEAQ. Trimming removed 1 base at V and 0 bases at J, with 6 bases between. The CDR3 here is CASSLGHLNTEAFF. DNA for the CDR3: TGTGCCAGCAGCTTAGGGCATCTGAACACTGAAGCTTTCTTT.

The gene calls are TRBV4-3 and TRBJ1-1; no clear D gene. Germline V gene sequence: CDR1 LGHNA, CDR2 YSLEER. CDR3 length equals 15 residues. The V and J ends lost 1 base and 5 bases respectively, with 14 bases between them. CDR3 sequence: CASSQAEVLGTEAFF. Here the CDR3 DNA reads TGCGCCAGCAGCCAAGCAGAGGTTCTGGGTACTGAAGCTTTCTTT.

The chain carries TRBV10-3 and TRBJ1-4; possibly TRBD1 for D (6 bases). Germline V lookup: CDR1 ENHRY, CDR2 SYGVKD. The CDR3 spans 18 residues. The V gene lost 0 bases and the J gene lost 5 bases, with 19 bases spanning the gap. CDR3 sequence: CAISESPFLGQGNEKLFF. Written as DNA, the CDR3 is TGTGCCATCAGTGAGTCGCCCTTTCTTGGGCAGGGGAATGAAAAACTGTTTTTT.

The rearrangement uses TRBV12-5 and TRBJ1-2, with 9 bases identical to TRBD1. V shed 6 bases, J shed 4 bases, and the junction held 6 bases outside the gene matches. This CDR3 comprises 14 residues. Germline V CDR1 and CDR2: LGHNT, FRNRAP. The CDR3 sequence: CASGPTGGIYGYTF. DNA for the CDR3: TGTGCTAGTGGCCCTACAGGGGGCATCTATGGCTACACCTTC.

This clone turned up a few times. At the DNA level, this CDR3 is encoded by other sequences in the same sample as well. The J gene is TRBJ2-3, the V gene TRBV5-1; weak D call: TRBD2 (6 bases). There are 15 residues in the CDR3. Trimming pared 4 bases from V and 0 bases from J, leaving 12 bases between. Germline V gene lookup returns CDR1 SGHRS and CDR2 YFSETQ. The CDR3 is CASSPGLLSTDTQYF. CDR3 in DNA: TGCGCCAGCAGCCCGGGACTGCTGAGCACAGATACGCAGTATTTT. Drawing the rest from reference TRBV5-1 and TRBJ2-3, the complete variable domain is KAGVTQTPRYLIKTRGQQVTLSCSPISGHRSVSWYQQTPGQGLQFLFEYFSETQRNKGNFPGRFSGRQFSNSRSEMNVSTLELGDSALYLCASSPGLLSTDTQYFGPGTRLTVL.

V usage is TRBV5-6 and J usage is TRBJ2-7; 8 bases agree with TRBD2. Trimming took 0 bases from V and 5 from J; bases not matched to a gene: 4. CDR1 is SGHDT and CDR2 is YYEEEE in the germline V gene. This CDR3 has 14 residues. DNA for the CDR3: TGTGCCAGCAGCTTGGGACTAGCGCCACACGAGCAGTACTTC. Protein sequence: CASSLGLAPHEQYF.

The chain combines TRBV18 with TRBJ1-1; D is uncertain. Between the trimmed V and J ends, which lost 3 bases and 7 bases, there was a span of 12 bases. Germline values: CDR1 KGHSH, CDR2 LQKENI. The CDR3 is 13 residues long. CDR3 sequence reads: CASSPREIGEAFF. The CDR3 bases are TGTGCCAGCTCACCGCGGGAAATTGGTGAAGCTTTCTTT.

This chain connects TRBV19 to TRBJ1-5; D is possibly TRBD1 (6 bases). Between the trimmed V and J ends, which lost 3 bases and 0 bases, there was a span of 12 bases. Germline V gives CDR1 LNHDA, CDR2 SQIVND (reference sequence). The CDR3 length is 16 residues. The CDR3 DNA is TGTGCCAGTAGTATCTACCAGGGGCCTAGCAATCAGCCCCAGCATTTT. Translating gives CASSIYQGPSNQPQHF.

The chain is built from TRBV6-5 and TRBJ1-1; 9 bases line up with TRBD1. From germline, CDR1 is MNHEY and CDR2 SVGAGI. Trimming at V came to 7 bases and at J to 2 bases, leaving 5 bases not matched to a gene. The CDR3 consists of 14 residues. CDR3 nucleotide sequence: TGTGCCAGCATCCTACAGGGGGCCAACACTGAAGCTTTCTTT. This sequence encodes CASILQGANTEAFF.

This sequence joins TRBV6-4 and TRBJ1-5; a weak D match, TRBD1 (5 bases). V lost 3 bases, J lost 7 bases, and 16 bases lay in between. Germline assignment: CDR1 MRHNA and CDR2 SNTAGT. This CDR3 contains 15 residues. This chain's CDR3 is CASSEVGGGRQPQHF. CDR3 coding DNA: TGTGCCAGCAGTGAAGTTGGGGGGGGAAGGCAGCCCCAGCATTTT.

The table lists this clone with a few counts. The genes are TRBV18 and TRBJ1-5, with 7 positions matching TRBD1. The length of the CDR3 is 15 residues. CDR1 and CDR2 from the germline V gene are KGHSH and LQKENI. V was pared by 4 bases and J by 5 bases, with 8 bases of the junction left unmatched. Here the CDR3 reads CASSRSQGGDQPQHF. The CDR3 DNA follows: TGTGCCAGCTCACGATCCCAGGGGGGAGATCAGCCCCAGCATTTT.

This CDR3 reads CASSGRGGDYTDTQYF. The CDR3 region has the DNA TGCGCCAGCAGCGGCCGGGGGGGGGACTACACAGATACGCAGTATTTT. This chain connects TRBV5-1 to TRBJ2-3; the match to TRBD2 covers 8 bases. V dropped 4 bases and J dropped 2; count of bases not matched to a gene: 9. There are 16 residues in the CDR3. Per the germline V gene, CDR1 is SGHRS and CDR2 is YFSETQ.